This T cell receptor (beta chain) emerged from a study of spatial heterogeneity in lung cancer. On the study more broadly: TCR and UMI combinations that were unique each appeared, on average, more than ten times in raw reads. Study-level findings and limits: How many expanded intratumoral alpha and beta TCRs were present tracked the tumor mutation count, which was a count of nonsynonymous mutations.

The sample holds many counts of this clonotype. Its antigen is not identified. This beta chain is off target for a library built for alpha chains, so its abundance means little. One entry per CDR3 protein, called by TCRdb with MiXCR from the 5' RACE reads. In the table there are around 13,000 distinct CDR3 sequences, 5.1% of which are singletons. The time point is: sample taken at primary tumor resection. Sequencing was performed on whole RNA extracted from tumor and nontumor lung tissue, or from frozen PBMC, and the material was left unsorted. The source was lung tumor tissue, collected at surgery. The TCR was taken from a male donor with early-stage non-small cell lung cancer.

The CDR3 nucleotides are TGCGCCAGCAGCCCTGACCACTATAATTCACCCCTCCACTTT. Its protein product is CASSPDHYNSPLHF. This chain links TRBV5-1 with TRBJ1-6, with unresolved D. This CDR3 region has 14 residues. Germline V CDR1 and CDR2: SGHRS, YFSETQ. The V end was cut by 4 bases, the J end by 3 bases, with 8 bases between.